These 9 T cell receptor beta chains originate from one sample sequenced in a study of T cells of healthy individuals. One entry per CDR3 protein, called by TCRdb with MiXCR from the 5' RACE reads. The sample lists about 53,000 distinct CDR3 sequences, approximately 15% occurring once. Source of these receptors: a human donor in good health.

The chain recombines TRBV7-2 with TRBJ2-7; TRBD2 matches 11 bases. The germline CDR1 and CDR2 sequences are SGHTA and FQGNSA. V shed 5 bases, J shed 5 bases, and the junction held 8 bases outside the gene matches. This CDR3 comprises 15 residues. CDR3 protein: CASSLLAGGQDEQYF. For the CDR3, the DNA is TGTGCCAGCAGCCTCTTAGCGGGAGGGCAAGACGAGCAGTACTTC.

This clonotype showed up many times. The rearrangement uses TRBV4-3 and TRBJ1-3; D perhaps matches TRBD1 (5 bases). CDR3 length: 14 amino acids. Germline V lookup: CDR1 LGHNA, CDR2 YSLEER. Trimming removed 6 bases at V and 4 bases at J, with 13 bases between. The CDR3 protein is CASSFRVTGNTIYF. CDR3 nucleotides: TGCGCCAGCAGTTTCAGGGTTACGGGAAACACCATATATTTT.

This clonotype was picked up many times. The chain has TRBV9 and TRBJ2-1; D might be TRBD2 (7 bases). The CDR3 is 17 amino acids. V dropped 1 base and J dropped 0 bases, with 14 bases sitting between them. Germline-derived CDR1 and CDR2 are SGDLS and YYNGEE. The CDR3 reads CASSVSRRGPSYNEQFF. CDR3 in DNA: TGTGCCAGCAGCGTAAGTAGGCGGGGGCCCTCCTACAATGAGCAGTTCTTC. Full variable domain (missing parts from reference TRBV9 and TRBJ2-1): DSGVTQTPKHLITATGQRVTLRCSPRSGDLSVYWYQQSLDQGLQFLIQYYNGEERAKGNILERFSAQQFPDLHSELNLSSLELGDSALYFCASSVSRRGPSYNEQFFGPGTRLTVL.

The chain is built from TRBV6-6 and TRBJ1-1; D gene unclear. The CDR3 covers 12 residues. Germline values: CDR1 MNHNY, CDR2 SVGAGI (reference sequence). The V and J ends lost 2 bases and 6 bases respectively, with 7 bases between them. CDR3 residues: CASSYPSSEAFF. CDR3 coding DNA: TGTGCCAGCAGTTACCCCTCCTCTGAAGCTTTCTTT.

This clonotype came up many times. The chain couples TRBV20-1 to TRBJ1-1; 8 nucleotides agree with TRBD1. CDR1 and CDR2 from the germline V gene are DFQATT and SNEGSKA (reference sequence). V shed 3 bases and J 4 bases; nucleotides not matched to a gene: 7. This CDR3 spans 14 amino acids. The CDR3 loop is CSASSGGMVTEAFF. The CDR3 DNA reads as TGCAGTGCTAGTTCAGGGGGCATGGTCACTGAAGCTTTCTTT.

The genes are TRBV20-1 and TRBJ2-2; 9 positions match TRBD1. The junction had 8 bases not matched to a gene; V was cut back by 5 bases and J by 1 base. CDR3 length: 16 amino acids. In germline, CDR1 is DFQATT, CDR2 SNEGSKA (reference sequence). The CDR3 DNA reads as TGCAGTGCTGGGACAGGGCAGTATTGGAACACCGGGGAGCTGTTTTTT. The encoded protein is CSAGTGQYWNTGELFF.

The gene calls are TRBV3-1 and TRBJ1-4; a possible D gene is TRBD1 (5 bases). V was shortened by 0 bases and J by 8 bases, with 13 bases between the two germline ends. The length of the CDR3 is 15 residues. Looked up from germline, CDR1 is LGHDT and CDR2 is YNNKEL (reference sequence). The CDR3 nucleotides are TGTGCCAGCAGCCAAGACCCAGGGTCTGGAGAAAAACTGTTTTTT. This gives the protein CASSQDPGSGEKLFF.

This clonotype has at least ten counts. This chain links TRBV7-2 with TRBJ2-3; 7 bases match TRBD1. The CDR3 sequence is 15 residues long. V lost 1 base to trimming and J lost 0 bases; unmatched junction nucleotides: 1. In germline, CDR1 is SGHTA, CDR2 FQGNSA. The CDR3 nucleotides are TGTGCCAGCAGCTTAGGACAGGGTAGCACAGATACGCAGTATTTT. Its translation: CASSLGQGSTDTQYF.

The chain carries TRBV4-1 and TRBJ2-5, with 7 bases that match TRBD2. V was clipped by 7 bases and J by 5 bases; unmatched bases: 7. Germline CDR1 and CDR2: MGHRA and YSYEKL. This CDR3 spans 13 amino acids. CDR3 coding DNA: TGCGCCAGCATATCAACGGGAGGTGAGACCCAGTACTTC. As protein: CASISTGGETQYF.